The T cell receptor beta chain under discussion was sequenced for a study of glioma-infiltrating T cells after dendritic cell vaccination. V was pared by 5 bases and J by 3 bases, with 3 bases of the junction left unmatched. The germline V gene encodes CDR1 MNHNY and CDR2 SVGAGI (reference sequence). The CDR3 has 14 amino acids. Regarding time point: after dendritic cell vaccination, including at tumor progression/relapse. Here immunoSEQ multiplex PCR was the method, and the copy in TCRdb shows in-frame clones only, minus some. The sample has fewer than 60,000 clones, about 88% seen once; the top ten hold around 5%.

J is TRBJ2-3 and V is TRBV6-6; 9 positions agree with TRBD2. The sequence came from a human donor with glioblastoma. The starting material was blood, obtained after dendritic cell vaccination. The CDR3 here is CASSPAGGTDTQYF. The CDR3 DNA reads as TGTGCCAGCAGTCCGGCGGGAGGGACAGATACGCAGTATTTT.